What follows is one T cell receptor beta chain and its context. Its target is unknown. This specimen belongs to a study of cytomegalovirus exposure and HLA in healthy donors. General study results and limits: Using the classifier, cytomegalovirus status was reportedly diagnosed with high specificity and sensitivity.

It was with 60 Vbeta and 13 Jbeta primers that the PCR ran. TCRdb's copy holds only in-frame clones and misses some; the assay was immunoSEQ multiplex PCR. Of over 110,000 clones listed, about 85% were seen once; the top ten hold about 3.4%. Trimming cost V 5 bases and J 5 bases; bases outside gene matches: 8. Germline V gene lookup returns CDR1 SNHLY and CDR2 FYNNEI. The CDR3 runs 15 residues. The genes are TRBV2 and TRBJ2-2; 7 bases line up with TRBD2. Material: PBMCs. The receptor's source is a female donor in good health and CMV-seronegative. CDR3 DNA: TGTGCCAGCAGTCCACAGCGGGGACCGACCGGGGAGCTGTTTTTT. Protein: CASSPQRGPTGELFF.